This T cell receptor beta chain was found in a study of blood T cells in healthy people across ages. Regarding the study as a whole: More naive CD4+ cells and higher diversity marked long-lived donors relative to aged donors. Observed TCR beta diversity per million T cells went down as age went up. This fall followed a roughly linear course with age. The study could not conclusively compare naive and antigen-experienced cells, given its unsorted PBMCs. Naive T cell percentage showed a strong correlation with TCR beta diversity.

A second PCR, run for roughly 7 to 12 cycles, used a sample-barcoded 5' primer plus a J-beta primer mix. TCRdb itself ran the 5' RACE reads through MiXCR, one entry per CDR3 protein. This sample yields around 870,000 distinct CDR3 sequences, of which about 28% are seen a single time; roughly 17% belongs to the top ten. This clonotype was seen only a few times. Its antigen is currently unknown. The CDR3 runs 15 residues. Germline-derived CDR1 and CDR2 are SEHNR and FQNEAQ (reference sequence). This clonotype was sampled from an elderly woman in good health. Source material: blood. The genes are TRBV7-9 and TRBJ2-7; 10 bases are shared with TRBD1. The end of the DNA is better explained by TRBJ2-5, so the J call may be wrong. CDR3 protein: CASSWSGTGVETQYF. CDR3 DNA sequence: TGTGCCAGCAGCTGGTCCGGGACAGGGGTAGAGACCCAGTACTTC.